This TCR beta chain was retrieved from a study of blood T cell repertoires in COVID-19. Study-wide background: The analysed material was cDNA or gDNA that came from T cells, B-cell-depleted T cells, or PBMCs.

Under the authors' procedure: Reference gene primer amplification in the assay estimated nucleated cell counts. Produced via immunoSEQ multiplex PCR; TCRdb's table is partial and in-frame only. D and trimming come from the DNA, and the V and J calls and clone size come from that table. The table lists 100,000 to 150,000 clones, about 80% of them singletons, with 5.5% to 7% in the top ten. Trimming removed 6 bases at V and 5 bases at J, with 8 bases between. Germline V gives CDR1 MDHEN, CDR2 SYDVKM. The CDR3 has 12 residues. J is TRBJ1-5 and V is TRBV28; D unresolved. The source of this sequence is a man in his 70s with acute or convalescent COVID-19. What was sequenced was peripheral blood. CDR3 coding DNA: TGTGCCAGCAGCTCCTCGGATCAGCCCCAGCATTTT. Translated, it gives CASSSSDQPQHF.